This T cell receptor (beta chain) was observed in a study of identifying expanded T cells in peripheral blood. Study-level findings and limits: Variance in clone template counts between approximately 2-week samples significantly increased with total template count across all healthy donors. About 1.2 clones differed between technical replicates, versus about 17 and 20 over time.

As to this clone: Its antigen is unidentified.

The CDR3 spans 15 residues. Unmatched junction bases numbered 8, after V lost 5 bases and J lost 3 bases. Germline V CDR1 and CDR2: SNHLY, FYNNEI. Libraries were prepared by immunoSEQ multiplex PCR; TCRdb keeps only in-frame clonotypes and omits some of them. The repertoire holds about 54,000 clones, with roughly 90% as singletons. Collection occurred without any documented infections or immune events in donors. The receptor comes from a person aged 18-70 years in good health. V and J are TRBV2 and TRBJ2-7; 9 positions match TRBD1. Sample: blood. The CDR3 nucleotides are TGTGCCAGCAGTATTGACAGGGGGTCCTTCTACGAGCAGTACTTC. Translating it yields CASSIDRGSFYEQYF.